This T cell receptor beta chain emerged from a study of response to subunit inactivated influenza vaccine. Broader study findings: T cells newly recruited by each seasonal influenza vaccination are few, the authors suggested.

This CDR3 is built from 14 residues. V shed 6 bases and J shed 1 base, with 12 bases lying between them. In germline, CDR1 is KGHSH, CDR2 LQKENI. MiXCR, applied by TCRdb to the RT-PCR reads, yields one record per CDR3 protein. The sample has about 800,000 distinct CDR3 sequences, about 20% seen once. This clonotype turned up a few times. Its matching antigen is unknown. Specimen: PBMCs from blood, collected roughly 5 days after vaccination. The source of this sequence is a man between 50 and 59 years old who received an inactivated influenza vaccine. The rearrangement links TRBV18 to TRBJ2-5; no definite D call. The CDR3 spells CASSSGWGQETQYF. The CDR3 nucleotides read TGTGCCAGCTCGTCAGGTTGGGGCCAAGAGACCCAGTACTTC.